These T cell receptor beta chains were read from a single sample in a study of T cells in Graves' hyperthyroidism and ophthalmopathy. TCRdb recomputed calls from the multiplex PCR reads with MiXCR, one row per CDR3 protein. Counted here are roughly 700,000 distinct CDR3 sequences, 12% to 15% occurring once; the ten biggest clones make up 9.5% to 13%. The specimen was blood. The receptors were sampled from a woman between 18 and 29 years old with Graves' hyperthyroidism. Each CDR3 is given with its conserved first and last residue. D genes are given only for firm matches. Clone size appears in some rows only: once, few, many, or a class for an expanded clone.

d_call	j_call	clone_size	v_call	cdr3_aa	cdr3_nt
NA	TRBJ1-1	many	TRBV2	CASMVPDKNTEAFF	TGTGCCAGCATGGTCCCTGACAAGAACACTGAAGCTTTCTTT
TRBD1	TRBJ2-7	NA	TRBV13	CASSRGTGAREQYF	TGTGCCAGCAGCCGGGGGACAGGCGCTCGCGAGCAGTACTTC
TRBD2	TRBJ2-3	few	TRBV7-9	CASSLGEAGGTDTQYF	TGTGCCAGCAGCTTAGGAGAGGCGGGAGGGACAGATACGCAGTATTTT
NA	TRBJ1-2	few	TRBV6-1	CASREGGYGYTF	TGTGCCAGCAGAGAGGGGGGCTATGGCTACACCTTC
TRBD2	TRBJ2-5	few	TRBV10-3	CAISVTGRAETQYF	TGTGCCATCAGTGTAACCGGGAGGGCGGAGACCCAGTACTTC
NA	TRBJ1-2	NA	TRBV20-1	CSASLALANYGYTF	TGCAGTGCTTCTTTAGCCCTTGCGAACTATGGCTACACCTTC
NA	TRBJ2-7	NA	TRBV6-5	CASSYSTLPFYEQYF	TGTGCCAGCAGTTACTCGACTCTCCCCTTCTACGAGCAGTACTTC
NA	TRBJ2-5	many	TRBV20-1	CSARDLNREETQYF	TGCAGTGCTAGAGATTTGAACAGGGAAGAGACCCAGTACTTC
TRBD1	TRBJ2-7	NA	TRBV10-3	CAISTKRQGPAGEQYF	TGTGCCATCAGTACTAAAAGACAGGGGCCCGCCGGCGAGCAGTACTTC
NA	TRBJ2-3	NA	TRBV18	CASSPRWAEGTDTQYF	TGTGCCAGCTCTCCTCGCTGGGCGGAGGGCACAGATACGCAGTATTTT
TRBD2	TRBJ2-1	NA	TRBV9	CASSSYTPAPQSGRSYNEQFF	TGTGCCAGCAGCTCTTACACCCCGGCCCCCCAAAGCGGGAGGTCCTACAATGAGCAGTTCTTC
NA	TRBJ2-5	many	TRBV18	CASSPRQETQYF	TGTGCCAGCTCACCAAGACAAGAGACCCAGTACTTC
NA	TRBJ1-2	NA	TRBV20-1	CSASSPGGASGGGYGYTF	TGCAGTGCTAGTAGCCCCGGAGGGGCTTCTGGGGGCGGCTATGGCTACACCTTC
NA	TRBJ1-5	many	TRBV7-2	CASSRRGNQPQHF	TGTGCCAGCAGCCGCCGAGGGAATCAGCCCCAGCATTTT
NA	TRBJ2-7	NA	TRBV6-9	CASSSPGAYEQYF	TGTGCCAGCAGTTCCCCGGGGGCCTACGAGCAGTACTTC
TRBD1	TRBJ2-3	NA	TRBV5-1	CASSLGQGHTDTQYF	TGCGCCAGCAGCTTAGGACAGGGCCACACAGATACGCAGTATTTT
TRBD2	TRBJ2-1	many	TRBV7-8	CASSLGGRAPSNEQFF	TGTGCCAGCAGCTTAGGCGGGAGGGCACCCAGCAATGAGCAGTTCTTC
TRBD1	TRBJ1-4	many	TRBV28	CASSHRTGAGEKLFF	TGTGCCAGCAGTCACCGAACAGGGGCCGGGGAAAAACTGTTTTTT
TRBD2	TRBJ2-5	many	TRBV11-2	CASTSGLAGRYKQETQYF	TGTGCCAGCACCTCGGGACTAGCGGGAAGGTATAAACAAGAGACCCAGTACTTC
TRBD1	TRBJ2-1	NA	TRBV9	CASSVTGGSYNEQFF	TGTGCCAGCAGCGTGACAGGGGGCTCCTACAATGAGCAGTTCTTC
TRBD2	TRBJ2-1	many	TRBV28	CASSRGFFSGSVPYNEQFF	TGTGCCAGCAGTCGGGGTTTCTTTAGCGGGAGCGTACCCTACAATGAGCAGTTCTTC
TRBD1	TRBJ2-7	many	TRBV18	CASSLRVGQGMIHEQYF	TGTGCCAGCTCACTGCGTGTAGGACAGGGGATGATCCACGAGCAGTACTTC
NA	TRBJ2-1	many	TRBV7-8	CASSSVVGPYNEQFF	TGTGCCAGCAGCTCCGTAGTAGGTCCCTACAATGAGCAGTTCTTC
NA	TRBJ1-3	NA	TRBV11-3	CASSSGFSLPPGNTIYF	TGTGCCAGCAGTTCAGGGTTTTCCCTTCCTCCTGGAAACACCATATATTTT
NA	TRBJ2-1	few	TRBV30	CVVNEQFF	TGTGTTGTAAACGAGCAGTTCTTC
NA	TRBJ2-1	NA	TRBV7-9	CASSLVLGRTDYNEQFF	TGTGCCAGCAGCTTAGTATTGGGGAGGACGGATTACAATGAGCAGTTCTTC
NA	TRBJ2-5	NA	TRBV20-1	CSAKLGETQYF	TGCAGTGCTAAATTGGGGGAGACCCAGTACTTC
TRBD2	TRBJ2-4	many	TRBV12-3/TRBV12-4	CASSPLTSGRADIQYF	TGTGCCAGCAGTCCCCTGACTAGCGGGAGGGCCGACATTCAGTACTTC
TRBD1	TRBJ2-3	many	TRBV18	CASSGDRGTDTQYF	TGTGCCAGCTCAGGGGACAGGGGCACAGATACGCAGTATTTT
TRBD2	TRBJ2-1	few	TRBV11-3	CASSYTIAGVASPRQFF	TGTGCCAGCAGCTACACTATAGCGGGCGTCGCTTCGCCTCGGCAGTTCTTC
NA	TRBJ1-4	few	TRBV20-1	CSARTAGGEKLFF	TGCAGTGCGAGGACAGCTGGAGGGGAAAAACTGTTTTTT
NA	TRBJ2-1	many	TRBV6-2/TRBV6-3	CASSRGGGPSNEQFF	TGTGCCAGCAGTAGGGGGGGAGGGCCGAGTAATGAGCAGTTCTTC
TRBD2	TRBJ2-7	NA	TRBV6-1	CASSEGGGWIAGSAYEQYF	TGTGCCAGCAGTGAAGGTGGCGGGTGGATAGCGGGATCTGCCTACGAGCAGTACTTC
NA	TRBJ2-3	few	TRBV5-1	CASSGGRVASGSSPTDTQYF	TGCGCCAGCAGCGGGGGGCGTGTGGCGAGTGGCTCCTCACCCACAGATACGCAGTATTTT
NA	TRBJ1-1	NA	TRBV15	CATWPGSPSYVGVNTEAFF	TGTGCCACCTGGCCGGGGTCCCCGAGTTATGTGGGCGTGAACACTGAAGCTTTCTTT
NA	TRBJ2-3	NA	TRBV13	CASSLYGREIDTQYF	TGTGCCAGCAGCTTATATGGCCGGGAGATAGATACGCAGTATTTT
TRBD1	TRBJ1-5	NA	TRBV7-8	CASSFLGTGVDQPQHF	TGTGCCAGCAGCTTTCTCGGGACAGGGGTGGATCAGCCCCAGCATTTT
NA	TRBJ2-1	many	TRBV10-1	CASSGQGMRNEQFF	TGCGCCAGCAGTGGTCAGGGAATGCGCAATGAGCAGTTCTTC
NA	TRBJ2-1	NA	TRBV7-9	CASSGGRENYNEQFF	TGTGCCAGCAGCGGGGGGCGGGAGAACTACAATGAGCAGTTCTTC
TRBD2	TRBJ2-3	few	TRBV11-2	CASSFGTSGGTDTQYF	TGTGCCAGCAGCTTCGGGACTAGCGGGGGCACAGATACGCAGTATTTT
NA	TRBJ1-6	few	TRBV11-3	CASSLEWNSPLHF	TGTGCCAGCAGCTTAGAATGGAATTCACCCCTCCACTTT
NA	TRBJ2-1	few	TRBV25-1	CASSDTGNEQFF	TGTGCCAGCAGTGACACAGGGAACGAGCAGTTCTTC
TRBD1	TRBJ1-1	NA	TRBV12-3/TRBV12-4	CASTLTGARVLDTEASF	TGTGCCAGCACTTTGACAGGGGCACGGGTGTTGGACACTGAAGCTTCCTTT
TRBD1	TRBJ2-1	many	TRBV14	CASSVYRGSYNEQFF	TGTGCCAGCAGCGTATACAGGGGCAGCTACAATGAGCAGTTCTTC
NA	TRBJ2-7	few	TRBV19	CASSITEKYEQYF	TGTGCCAGTAGTATCACAGAAAAGTACGAGCAGTACTTC
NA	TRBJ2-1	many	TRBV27	CASSLVGFNLNEQFF	TGTGCCAGCAGTTTAGTAGGTTTCAACCTTAATGAGCAGTTCTTC
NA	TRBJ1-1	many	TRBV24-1	CATMKGTEAFF	TGTGCCACCATGAAAGGAACTGAAGCTTTCTTT
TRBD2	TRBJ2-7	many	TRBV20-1	CSASRLAGATGGEQYF	TGCAGTGCTTCCCGACTAGCGGGAGCGACCGGGGGGGAGCAGTACTTC
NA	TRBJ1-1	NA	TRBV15	CATSRDGKGGTEAFF	TGTGCCACCAGCAGAGATGGGAAGGGGGGAACTGAAGCTTTCTTT
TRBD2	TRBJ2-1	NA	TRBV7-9	CASSETFTSGILNEQFF	TGTGCCAGCAGCGAAACCTTTACTAGCGGGATCCTCAATGAGCAGTTCTTC
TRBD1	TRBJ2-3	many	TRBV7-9	CASAWDRGRTDTQYF	TGTGCCAGCGCCTGGGACAGGGGGCGGACAGATACGCAGTATTTT
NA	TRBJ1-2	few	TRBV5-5	CASSYRTRDYGYTF	TGTGCCAGCAGCTATCGGACCAGGGACTATGGCTACACCTTC
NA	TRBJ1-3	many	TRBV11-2	CASGTGISGNTIYF	TGTGCCTCCGGGACGGGGATCTCTGGAAACACCATATATTTT
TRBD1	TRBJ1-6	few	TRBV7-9	CASSKRGDRVYSPLHF	TGTGCCAGCAGCAAAAGGGGGGACAGGGTGTATTCACCCCTCCACTTT
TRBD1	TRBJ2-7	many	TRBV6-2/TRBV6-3	CASSTTGGRSYEQYF	TGTGCCAGCAGCACCACAGGGGGCAGGAGCTACGAGCAGTACTTC
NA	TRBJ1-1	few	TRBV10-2	CASRGTLNTEAFF	TGCGCCAGCAGAGGCACTTTGAACACTGAAGCTTTCTTT
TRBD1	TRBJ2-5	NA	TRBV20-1	CSARDPNKDRAQETQYF	TGCAGTGCTAGAGACCCGAACAAAGACAGGGCCCAAGAGACCCAGTACTTC